This TCR beta chain was sequenced in a study of early T cells in non-severe SARS-CoV-2 infection. TCRdb itself ran the 5' RACE reads through MiXCR, one entry per CDR3 protein. The table includes roughly 110,000 distinct CDR3 sequences, roughly 10% detected once. Many counts were recorded for this clonotype. The CDR3 contains 17 residues. Germline V lookup: CDR1 SSHAT, CDR2 FNYEAQ (reference sequence). The V and J ends lost 1 base and 7 bases, in that order; junction bases with no gene match: 9. The gene calls are TRBV7-7 and TRBJ2-1, with 11 bases fitting TRBD2. Sequencing used whole blood. The receptor comes from an adult who was a healthcare worker with PCR-confirmed SARS-CoV-2 infection or an uninfected control (not recorded which). As DNA, the CDR3 is TGTGCCAGCAGCTTAGGCTCGGGACTAGCGGCGGAAAATGAGCAGTTCTTC. The encoded protein is CASSLGSGLAAENEQFF.